This TCR beta chain came from a study of T cell responses to AZD1222 COVID-19 vaccine. Study findings and constraints: The study sampled repertoires only after the peak T cell response.

With regard to this clone: The antigen is undetermined.

Sequencing used immunoSEQ multiplex PCR; TCRdb keeps in-frame clones, though not all of them. The table lists approximately 220,000 clones, 93% of them singletons. V shed 6 bases, J shed 6 bases, and the junction held 6 bases outside the gene matches. The CDR3 consists of 15 residues. The germline CDR1 and CDR2 sequences are MNHEY and SVGAGI. The rearrangement joins TRBV6-5 to TRBJ1-6; 9 nucleotides align to TRBD1. The sample was peripheral blood, taken on day 0 of MenACWY control vaccination. This clonotype originated in an adult in good health. This chain's CDR3 is CASRAGTGINSPLHF. CDR3 bases: TGTGCCAGCAGGGCCGGGACAGGGATTAATTCACCCCTCCACTTT.